This T cell receptor beta chain is drawn from a study of T cell repertoires in cytomegalovirus infection. Study results and caveats: Clonotype analysis showed dominance of the ex vivo response by HLA-C-restricted CMV-specific TCR beta clonotypes. Summed public TCR beta family frequency identified CMV carriers bearing the relevant HLA.

This clonotype has only one observation. The antigen is unknown. J lost 4 bases, V lost 6 bases, and 4 bases had no gene match. Germline loops: CDR1 DFQATT, CDR2 SNEGSKA (reference sequence). The CDR3 extends over 14 amino acids. Each CDR3 protein gets one entry after TCRdb re-called the reads with MiXCR. The table has about 700,000 distinct CDR3 sequences, 33% seen once. The origin of this receptor is a human donor in good health (CMV status not recorded). Some clones in this sample may be carry-over from other donors' samples. The material sequenced was cultured PBMCs, taken from culture after CMV antigen stimulation. The genes are TRBV20-1 and TRBJ1-3; TRBD1 aligns across 12 bases. The CDR3 sequence is CSAGQGAPGNTIYF. The CDR3 DNA reads TGCAGTGCGGGACAGGGGGCGCCCGGAAACACCATATATTTT.